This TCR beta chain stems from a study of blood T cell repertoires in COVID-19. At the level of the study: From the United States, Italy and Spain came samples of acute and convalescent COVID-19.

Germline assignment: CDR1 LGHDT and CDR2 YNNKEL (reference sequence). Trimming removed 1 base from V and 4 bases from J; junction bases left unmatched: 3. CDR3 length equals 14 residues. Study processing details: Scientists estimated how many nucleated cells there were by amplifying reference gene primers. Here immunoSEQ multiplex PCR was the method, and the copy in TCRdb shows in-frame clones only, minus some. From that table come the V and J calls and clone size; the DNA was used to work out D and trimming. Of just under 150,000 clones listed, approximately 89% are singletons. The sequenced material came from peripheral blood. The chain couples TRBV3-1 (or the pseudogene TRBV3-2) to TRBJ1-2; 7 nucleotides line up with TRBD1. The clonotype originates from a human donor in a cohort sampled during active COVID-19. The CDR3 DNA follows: TGTGCCAGCAGCCAAGCCGGGACAGCCTATGGCTACACCTTC. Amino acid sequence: CASSQAGTAYGYTF.